A single sample gave rise to the 25 T cell receptor beta chains below, sequenced in a study of cytomegalovirus exposure and HLA in healthy donors. Primers included in the PCR were 60 Vbeta and 13 Jbeta primers. TCRdb keeps only in-frame clones here, not all; method: immunoSEQ multiplex PCR. Of approximately 160,000 clones in the sample, 80% to 90% were seen once. Specimen: PBMCs. Every receptor here comes from a young woman in good health and CMV-seronegative.

About this clone: The junction shows a germline mismatch at one end, possibly a read error. This chain joins TRBV7-9 and TRBJ2-7; 7 positions match TRBD1. Germline V lookup: CDR1 SEHNR, CDR2 FQNEAQ (reference sequence). The CDR3 loop spans 16 amino acids. The CDR3 reads CSSSLGEGTAHYEQYF. The CDR3 nucleotides read TGTTCCAGCAGCTTAGGAGAAGGGACAGCCCACTACGAGCAGTACTTC.

This chain uses TRBV28 with TRBJ1-3; D may be TRBD1 (5 bases). The CDR3 sequence is 14 residues long. The germline V gene has CDR1 MDHEN and CDR2 SYDVKM. The V end was cut by 5 bases, the J end by 3 bases, with 11 bases between. The CDR3 DNA is TGTGCCAGCAGTCCTGACAGTCTTGGAAACACCATATATTTT. This translates into CASSPDSLGNTIYF.

This rearrangement joins TRBV5-4 to TRBJ2-3; D is uncertain. Trimming left V 2 bases short and J 1 base short, with 8 bases between. This CDR3 region has 14 residues. Germline V CDR1 and CDR2: SGHNT, YYREEE (reference sequence). CDR3 in DNA: TGTGCCAGCAGCTTTTCCCCTGGCACAGATACGCAGTATTTT. It codes for CASSFSPGTDTQYF.

The chain carries TRBV10-1 and TRBJ2-1, with TRBD1 matching over 7 bases. The CDR3 sequence is 18 residues long. V dropped 7 bases and J dropped 1; count of bases not matched to a gene: 16. Looked up from germline, CDR1 is WNHNN and CDR2 is SYGVQD (reference sequence). CDR3 nucleotide sequence: TGCGCCAGCATCCTAGACAGGGCAAGTACTCTTTCCTACAATGAGCAGTTCTTC. Protein sequence: CASILDRASTLSYNEQFF.

V gene TRBV7-9 combines with J gene TRBJ1-2, with D possibly being TRBD1 (5 bases). Germline loops: CDR1 SEHNR, CDR2 FQNEAQ (reference sequence). The V and J ends lost 0 bases and 7 bases respectively, with 9 bases between them. The CDR3 has 13 amino acids. In nucleotides, the CDR3 is TGTGCCAGCAGCTTAGCGACAGATTCTGGCTACACCTTC. This gives the protein CASSLATDSGYTF.

The chain is built from TRBV2 and TRBJ1-4; tentatively, D is TRBD1 (5 bases). This CDR3 contains 14 residues. V lost 7 bases and J 16 bases, leaving 25 bases between the germline ends. The germline CDR1 and CDR2 sequences are SNHLY and FYNNEI. The CDR3 nucleotides are TGTGCCAGCAAATCCCGAAACGACAGAGACGCACCGTTTTTT. The encoded protein is CASKSRNDRDAPFF.

This sequence joins TRBV11-2 and TRBJ2-2; 7 bases match TRBD2. The J segment lost 2 bases and the V segment lost 4 bases, leaving 13 bases of the junction unmatched. Germline V gene data show CDR1 as SGHAT and CDR2 as FQNNGV. CDR3 length: 18 amino acids. In DNA form, the CDR3 reads TGTGCCAGCAGCTCTAGTTGGGGGACGGGGGGAAACACCGGGGAGCTGTTTTTT. Protein product: CASSSSWGTGGNTGELFF. Full variable domain (missing parts from reference TRBV11-2 and TRBJ2-2): EAGVAQSPRYKIIEKRQSVAFWCNPISGHATLYWYQQILGQGPKLLIQFQNNGVVDDSQLPKDRFSAERLKGVDSTLKIQPAKLEDSAVYLCASSSSWGTGGNTGELFFGEGSRLTVL.

The chain uses TRBV5-1 and TRBJ2-7; TRBD1 matches 7 bases. CDR3 length: 15 residues. Germline V gene data show CDR1 as SGHRS and CDR2 as YFSETQ. The J segment lost 2 bases and the V segment lost 4 bases, leaving 9 bases of the junction unmatched. CDR3 loop: CASSQMTGSPYEQYF. The CDR3 DNA sequence: TGCGCCAGCAGCCAAATGACAGGGAGCCCCTACGAGCAGTACTTC.

The chain links TRBV10-1 to TRBJ2-7; 10 nucleotides align to TRBD2. Germline CDR1 and CDR2: WNHNN and SYGVQD (reference sequence). V gave up 7 bases and J gave up 4 bases; unmatched junction bases: 4. The CDR3 runs 13 residues. The CDR3 DNA reads TGCGCCAGCAAGGCTAGCGGGAGTTACGAGCAGTACTTC. Translated, it gives CASKASGSYEQYF.

The gene calls are TRBV6-1 and TRBJ1-5; unclear D gene. CDR1 is MNHNS and CDR2 is SASEGT in the germline V gene. V was clipped by 6 bases and J by 3 bases, with 12 bases between them. The CDR3 is made up of 14 amino acids. CDR3: CASSLTVNNQPQHF. The CDR3 coding sequence is TGTGCCAGCAGCCTCACAGTAAACAATCAGCCCCAGCATTTT.

This chain links TRBV19 with TRBJ1-2; D possibly corresponds to TRBD1 (6 bases). CDR1 is LNHDA and CDR2 is SQIVND in the germline V gene (reference sequence). The CDR3 is 13 amino acids. V was trimmed by 6 bases and J by 4 bases, leaving 12 bases between them. CDR3 nucleotides: TGTGCCAGTAGCTCAACAGGGATCTATGGCTACACCTTC. It is translated as CASSSTGIYGYTF. The entire variable domain, with the rest obtained from reference TRBV19 and TRBJ1-2, is as follows: DGGITQSPKYLFRKEGQNVTLSCEQNLNHDAMYWYRQDPGQGLRLIYYSQIVNDFQKGDIAEGYSVSREKKESFPLTVTSAQKNPTAFYLCASSSTGIYGYTFGSGTRLTVV.

This clone was observed a handful of times. This chain joins TRBV14 and TRBJ2-1; 9 bases match TRBD2. V lost 3 bases to trimming and J lost 4 bases; unmatched junction nucleotides: 4. Germline lookup yields CDR1 SGHDN and CDR2 FVKESK. The CDR3 runs 15 residues. The CDR3: CASSQIAGGYNEQFF. CDR3 sequence (DNA): TGTGCCAGCAGCCAGATTGCGGGGGGGTACAATGAGCAGTTCTTC.

This chain connects TRBV18 to TRBJ2-5, with 8 bases fitting TRBD1. The CDR3 consists of 16 residues. Germline V lookup: CDR1 KGHSH, CDR2 LQKENI. Germline trimming cut 0 bases from V and 2 bases from J; bases unmatched to any gene: 5. The CDR3 here is CASSPPETGVQETQYF. CDR3 in DNA: TGTGCCAGCTCACCACCGGAGACAGGGGTACAAGAGACCCAGTACTTC.

V is TRBV7-3 and J is TRBJ2-1; D unresolved. From germline, CDR1 is SGHTA and CDR2 FQGTGA. V was shortened by 5 bases and J by 0 bases, with 11 bases between the two germline ends. The CDR3 loop spans 15 amino acids. CDR3 in DNA: TGTGCCAGCAGCCGCGACTCAAGCTCCTACAATGAGCAGTTCTTC. Protein product: CASSRDSSSYNEQFF.

The chain joins TRBV7-2 to TRBJ2-7; the match to TRBD2 covers 10 bases. CDR3 length: 14 amino acids. Germline CDR1 SGHTA, CDR2 FQGNSA. The J segment lost 2 bases and the V segment lost 5 bases, leaving 3 bases of the junction unmatched. CDR3 region: CASSATSGAYEQYF. The CDR3 DNA is TGTGCCAGCAGCGCCACTAGCGGGGCCTACGAGCAGTACTTC.

This clone appeared once. The same CDR3 also results from other DNA sequences found in this sample. The chain links TRBV7-6 to TRBJ2-3; 8 positions agree with TRBD1. Germline V CDR1 and CDR2: SGHVS, FNYEAQ. V was clipped by 4 bases and J by 3 bases; unmatched bases: 3. This CDR3 spans 14 amino acids. Here the CDR3 reads CASSSGQGTDTQYF. The CDR3, as DNA: TGTGCCAGCAGCTCCGGACAGGGAACAGATACGCAGTATTTT.

The chain carries TRBV29-1 and TRBJ1-2; a weak D match, TRBD1 (6 bases). V dropped 3 bases and J dropped 2 bases, with 19 bases sitting between them. CDR1 and CDR2 (germline): SQVTM, ANQGSEA. The CDR3 has 16 amino acids. CDR3 nucleotides: TGCAGCGTTGAGGGACCGTGGACAGAGAACAACTATGGCTACACCTTC. As protein: CSVEGPWTENNYGYTF.

This clone occurred once. The chain uses TRBV7-9 and TRBJ1-4; unclear D gene. Germline V gives CDR1 SEHNR, CDR2 FQNEAQ (reference sequence). V was trimmed by 5 bases and J by 5 bases, leaving 27 bases between them. CDR3 size: 19 residues. DNA of the CDR3: TGTGCCAGCAGCCCCGCGGGGTGGGTCTACCGATACAGCAATGAAAAACTGTTTTTT. Translating gives CASSPAGWVYRYSNEKLFF. The full variable domain, its missing parts supplied by reference TRBV7-9 and TRBJ1-4, is DTGVSQNPRHKITKRGQNVTFRCDPISEHNRLYWYRQTLGQGPEFLTYFQNEAQLEKSRLLSDRFSAERPKGSFSTLEIQRTEQGDSAMYLCASSPAGWVYRYSNEKLFFGSGTQLSVL.

This chain connects TRBV7-8 to TRBJ1-4; possible D gene TRBD1, 6 bases. CDR3 length: 14 residues. Germline V gives CDR1 SGHVS, CDR2 FQNEAQ. Trimming took 2 bases from V and 4 from J, leaving 8 bases between them. This CDR3 is CASSLQGHNEKLFF. The DNA of the CDR3 is TGTGCCAGCAGCTTACAGGGACATAATGAAAAACTGTTTTTT.

This rearrangement joins TRBV6-6 to TRBJ1-1, with 12 positions matching TRBD1. The J segment lost 5 bases and the V segment lost 2 bases, leaving 3 bases of the junction unmatched. From germline, CDR1 is MNHNY and CDR2 SVGAGI (reference sequence). The CDR3 has 15 amino acids. CDR3 region: CASSYGDRGLTEAFF. Written as DNA, the CDR3 is TGTGCCAGCAGTTACGGGGACAGGGGGCTGACTGAAGCTTTCTTT.

The chain employs TRBV28 and TRBJ1-2; 9 nucleotides match TRBD1. The length of the CDR3 is 15 residues. The V segment lost 5 bases and the J segment 9 bases; nucleotides outside the gene matches: 13. Germline V gene data show CDR1 as MDHEN and CDR2 as SYDVKM. The CDR3 nucleotides read TGTGCCAGCAGTGCGGGACAGGGCAAGGGTCTGAGCTACACCTTC. Protein sequence: CASSAGQGKGLSYTF.

The chain uses TRBV7-6 and TRBJ2-7; 8 positions agree with TRBD2. The length of the CDR3 is 16 residues. Germline values: CDR1 SGHVS, CDR2 FNYEAQ. V lost 5 bases and J lost 2; bases outside the gene matches: 11. The CDR3 sequence: CASSPQSGRGTYEQYF. The CDR3 nucleotides read TGTGCCAGCAGCCCCCAAAGCGGGAGAGGAACCTACGAGCAGTACTTC.

This chain connects TRBV18 to TRBJ2-3; D is unresolved. Between the trimmed V and J ends, which lost 5 bases and 4 bases, there was a span of 7 bases. The germline V gene encodes CDR1 KGHSH and CDR2 LQKENI. The CDR3 consists of 12 residues. CDR3 DNA: TGTGCCAGCTCATGGCTGTCAGATACGCAGTATTTT. It translates to CASSWLSDTQYF.

The V gene is TRBV25-1, the J gene TRBJ2-5; 9 nucleotides agree with TRBD2. Germline assignment: CDR1 MGHDK and CDR2 SYGVNS. The CDR3 loop spans 16 amino acids. J lost 1 base, V lost 3 bases, and 6 bases had no gene match. The DNA for the CDR3 is TGTGCCAGCAGTGAGTCTAGCGGGGCCTTCCAAGAGACCCAGTACTTC. It translates to CASSESSGAFQETQYF.

This sequence joins TRBV7-6 and TRBJ2-2; D is perhaps TRBD1 (5 bases). V gave up 3 bases and J gave up 0 bases, with 8 bases separating them. This CDR3 has 15 residues. Germline values: CDR1 SGHVS, CDR2 FNYEAQ. The chain's CDR3 is CASSFETANTGELFF. The CDR3 nucleotides read TGTGCCAGCAGCTTTGAGACAGCGAACACCGGGGAGCTGTTTTTT.